These T cell receptor beta chains were read from a single sample in a study of Ad26.COV2.S vaccination and SARS-CoV-2 variants. The assay was immunoSEQ multiplex PCR, and TCRdb's table has in-frame clones only and misses some. The sample holds about 350,000 clones, approximately 90% seen once. The source material was peripheral blood, sampled after recovery from COVID-19. Receptors originate from a human donor who had recovered from COVID-19. Both conserved end residues are part of each CDR3. D genes are given only for firm matches. Not all rows give a size; the values are once, few, many and, for expanded clones, a class.

V	size	J	D	DNA	CDR3
TRBV4-3	-	TRBJ2-3	-	TGCGCCAGCAGCCAAGGATCCCTCGTAGGGGATACGCAGTATTTT	CASSQGSLVGDTQYF
TRBV29-1	once	TRBJ2-7	TRBD1	TGCAGCGCTCTCGTGGCGGACAGGATCTACGAGCAGTACTTC	CSALVADRIYEQYF
TRBV5-1	-	TRBJ2-3	TRBD2	TGCGCCAGCAGTCTAGCGGGGGGGCAGGATACGCAGTATTTT	CASSLAGGQDTQYF
TRBV9	-	TRBJ1-5	-	TGTGCCAGCAGCCTCGGACTGGGCGATCAGCCCCAGCATTTT	CASSLGLGDQPQHF
TRBV4-1	-	TRBJ1-1	-	TGCGCCAGCAGCCAAGATGAGACAGGCGGGCCGAGCACTGAAGCTTTCTTT	CASSQDETGGPSTEAFF
TRBV19	once	TRBJ1-5	TRBD1	TGTGCCAGTAGTGACGGGACAGGGTGGGGGCAGCCCCAGCATTTT	CASSDGTGWGQPQHF
TRBV5-1	once	TRBJ2-3	TRBD2	TGCGCCAGCAGCTTCTCCCAGCGGGGGGGCACAGATACGCAGTATTTT	CASSFSQRGGTDTQYF
TRBV7-5	-	TRBJ2-5	-	TGTGCCAGAAGCTTAGGGGGAAGGACTAGCGGGCCTAGAGGGGAGACCCAGTACTTC	CARSLGGRTSGPRGETQYF
TRBV5-8	-	TRBJ1-1	-	TGTGCCAGCAGCTTGGCCGGGAGGGTGAACACTGAAGCTTTCTTT	CASSLAGRVNTEAFF
TRBV6-5	-	TRBJ2-7	TRBD1	TGTGCCAGCAGCCCAGGGACAGCCTACGAGCAGTACTTC	CASSPGTAYEQYF
TRBV6-1	-	TRBJ1-6	-	TGTGCCAGCAGTGAAGCGTCTCTCTGGGACCGGTTACACCCTCACCTCCACTTT	CASSEASLWDRLHPHLHF
TRBV19	-	TRBJ2-7	-	TGTGCCAGTAAAAGAGAGGTGGCAGGAGGTGAGCAGTACTTC	CASKREVAGGEQYF
TRBV11-2	-	TRBJ2-6	-	TGTGCCAGCAGAGCTTACGGTGGGGGTTCTGGGGCCAACGTCCTGACTTTC	CASRAYGGGSGANVLTF
TRBV10-1	-	TRBJ2-3	-	TGCGCCAGCAGTGAGAGGGTTTCGGACACAGATACGCAGTATTTT	CASSERVSDTDTQYF
TRBV5-4	-	TRBJ1-6	-	TGTGCCAGCAGCTCCCTCCGGGACATTGAGTCACCCCTCCACTTT	CASSSLRDIESPLHF
TRBV6-2/TRBV6-3	-	TRBJ1-5	-	TGTGCCAGCAGTTACGGGCAGGCAGAGAATCAGCCCCAGCATTTT	CASSYGQAENQPQHF
TRBV11-2	-	TRBJ2-1	TRBD2	TGTGCCAGCAGCTGGGGGGGACTAGCGGTGAGCTCCTACAATGAGCAGTTCTTC	CASSWGGLAVSSYNEQFF
TRBV7-2	-	TRBJ2-3	-	TGTGCCAGCAGCTTAGTATTGCGGGGGCCTAGCACAGATACGCAGTATTTT	CASSLVLRGPSTDTQYF
TRBV19	once	TRBJ2-1	TRBD2	TGTGCCAGTAATAGGGCGGGAGGACCCTACAATGAGCAGTTCTTC	CASNRAGGPYNEQFF
TRBV12-3/TRBV12-4	-	TRBJ1-1	TRBD1	TGTGCCAGCAGTCTGCAGGGGGCTTCTGAAGCTTTCTTT	CASSLQGASEAFF
TRBV27	-	TRBJ1-3	-	TGTGCCAGCAGTTTATCCATCCGGGCAGGGGTAGACACCATATATTTT	CASSLSIRAGVDTIYF
TRBV29-1	-	TRBJ1-5	TRBD1	TGCAGCGTTGAAGTCCAGGGGGATCAGCCCCAGCATTTT	CSVEVQGDQPQHF
TRBV15	-	TRBJ1-2	TRBD1	TGTGCCACCAGCATCCGACTAGTGACAGGGGGCTATGGCTACACCTTC	CATSIRLVTGGYGYTF
TRBV20-1	-	TRBJ1-2	-	TGCAGTGCTAGGGGGGGCAGCGGCTACACCTTC	CSARGGSGYTF
TRBV10-1	-	TRBJ2-7	-	TGCGCCAGTTTCCTCAGCACCAGGGAGCAGTACTTC	CASFLSTREQYF
TRBV7-2	-	TRBJ1-6	-	TGTGCCAGCAGCTTAGTAGGGTTTGGGTATAATTCACCCCTCCACTTT	CASSLVGFGYNSPLHF
TRBV9	-	TRBJ1-6	TRBD1	TGTGCCAGCAGCGCCCGGACAGGCATAGGTTCACCCCTCCACTTT	CASSARTGIGSPLHF
TRBV28	once	TRBJ1-4	TRBD1	TGTGCCAGCAGTTTTTCTCCGGGACAGCTTAATGAAAAACTGTTTTTT	CASSFSPGQLNEKLFF
TRBV5-1	-	TRBJ2-2	-	TGCGCCAGCAGCATAGCTCCGGACTCCCGGTCCTTGAACACCGGGGAGCTGTTTTTT	CASSIAPDSRSLNTGELFF
TRBV19	-	TRBJ1-5	TRBD1	TGTGCCAGTAGCCCGGGACAGGAGCCCAATCAGCCCCAGCATTTT	CASSPGQEPNQPQHF
TRBV9	-	TRBJ1-5	-	TGTGCCAGCAGCGTAGGAAGGGTACAGCCCCAGCATTTT	CASSVGRVQPQHF
TRBV7-9	-	TRBJ1-1	TRBD1	TGTGCCAGCAGCCTTACTGACAGGGAGTCTGAAGCTTTCTTT	CASSLTDRESEAFF
TRBV2	-	TRBJ1-1	-	TGTGCCAGCAGCTCCCATGGGGGCAGGAAGAACACTGAAGCTTTCTTT	CASSSHGGRKNTEAFF
TRBV18	-	TRBJ2-3	-	TGTGCCAGCTCACCACGGGGCAGGGGCCCAGATACGCAGTATTTT	CASSPRGRGPDTQYF